This T cell receptor beta chain is from a study of cytomegalovirus exposure and HLA in healthy donors. Whole-study context: As an earlier analysis found, about 179 million T cells yielded about 100 million unique TCR beta sequences.

In this sample, this clone turned up once. Its specificity is not known. PCR employed 60 Vbeta and 13 Jbeta primers. The repertoire was sequenced with immunoSEQ multiplex PCR; TCRdb's copy has only in-frame clones and lacks some. The repertoire holds 180,000 or so clones, with 60% to 80% as singletons. Points from the study as a whole: Per a later analysis, 18,000 or so TCR beta sequences showed association with HLA alleles at 0.05 false discovery rate.

The clonotype was recovered from a woman between 35 and 50 years old in good health and CMV-seropositive. The sample taken for sequencing was PBMCs.

CDR3 in amino acids: CAGGQTQETQYF. Here the CDR3 DNA reads TGTGCCGGAGGGCAGACACAAGAGACCCAGTACTTC. The chain couples TRBV28 to TRBJ2-5, with D maybe TRBD2 (6 bases). The V end lost 11 bases, the J end lost 2 bases, and 12 bases lay between the germline ends. The CDR3 extends over 12 amino acids. The germline gives CDR1 MDHEN, CDR2 SYDVKM.